One T cell receptor beta chain is described in this entry. Its target is unknown. Germline and junction disagree at one end, which may indicate a read error. Germline V lookup: CDR1 MNHNY, CDR2 SVGAGI (reference sequence). This CDR3 has 15 residues. The data stem from a study of post-analysis software for immune sequencing data. Study context: Relapsing-remitting, secondary progressive and progressive-relapsing forms of multiple sclerosis all featured among disease courses. The study's findings and limits: Those with multiple sclerosis, the patient group, showed significantly lower normalized Chao1 diversity than controls. Patients used several TRBV segments, including TRBV5-6, TRBV5-1 and TRBV20-1, more often than controls.

Presence of unique molecular identifiers characterized the TCR beta cDNA libraries. MiXCR was run by TCRdb on the PCR reads, yielding one entry per CDR3 protein. The sample carries hundreds of thousands of distinct CDR3 sequences, roughly 27% recorded once. Sequenced sample: blood. The TCR comes from a girl under 18 with multiple sclerosis. The gene calls are TRBV6-6 and TRBJ1-1; D unresolved. DNA of the CDR3: TGTGCCAGCAGCCAAAACGTACAAATGAACACTGAAGCCTTCTTT. It specifies CASSQNVQMNTEAFF.